This T cell receptor beta chain originates from a study of control samples from healthy donors and cancer patients. Germline V gene sequence: CDR1 MNHNS, CDR2 SASEGT. V was clipped by 1 base and J by 3 bases, with 4 bases between them. This CDR3 is built from 13 residues. Repertoires were generated with immunoSEQ multiplex PCR, while TCRdb's copy carries only in-frame clones and drops some. Here the sample spans 150,000 to 200,000 clones, about 86% being singletons. The chain couples TRBV6-1 to TRBJ2-1; D gene unclear. The origin of this receptor is a woman aged 25 to 45 in good health. The sample was blood. The chain's CDR3 is CASSEGNYNEQFF. In nucleotides, the CDR3 is TGTGCCAGCAGTGAAGGTAACTACAATGAGCAGTTCTTC.